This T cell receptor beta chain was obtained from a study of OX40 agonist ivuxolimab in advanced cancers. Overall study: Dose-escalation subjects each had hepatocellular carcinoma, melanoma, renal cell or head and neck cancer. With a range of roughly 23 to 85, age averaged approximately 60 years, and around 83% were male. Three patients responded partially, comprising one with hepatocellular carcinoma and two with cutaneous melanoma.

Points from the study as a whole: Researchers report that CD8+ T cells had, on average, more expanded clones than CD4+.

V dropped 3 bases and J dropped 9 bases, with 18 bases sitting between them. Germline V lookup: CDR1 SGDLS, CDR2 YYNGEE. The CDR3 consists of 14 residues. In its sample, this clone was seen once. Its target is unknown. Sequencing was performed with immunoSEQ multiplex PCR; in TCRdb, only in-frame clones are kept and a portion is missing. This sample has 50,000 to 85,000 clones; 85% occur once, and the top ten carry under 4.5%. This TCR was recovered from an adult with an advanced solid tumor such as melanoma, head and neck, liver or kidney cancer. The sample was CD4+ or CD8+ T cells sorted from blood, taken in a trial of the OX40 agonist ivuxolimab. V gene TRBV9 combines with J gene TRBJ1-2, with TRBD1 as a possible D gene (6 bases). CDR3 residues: CASSATQGTGRYTF. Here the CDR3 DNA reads TGTGCCAGCAGCGCCACCCAGGGGACTGGCCGCTACACCTTC.